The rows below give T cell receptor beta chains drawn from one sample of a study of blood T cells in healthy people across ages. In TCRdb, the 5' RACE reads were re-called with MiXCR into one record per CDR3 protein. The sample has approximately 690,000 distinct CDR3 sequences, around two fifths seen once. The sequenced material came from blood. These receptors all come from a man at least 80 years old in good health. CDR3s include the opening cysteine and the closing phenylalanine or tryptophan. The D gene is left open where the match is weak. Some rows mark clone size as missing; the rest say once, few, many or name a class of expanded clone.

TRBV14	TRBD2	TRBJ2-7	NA	CASSRTSGISYNEQYF	TGTGCCAGCAGCCGGACTAGCGGAATCTCCTACAATGAGCAGTACTTC
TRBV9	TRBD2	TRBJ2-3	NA	CASTDGGTRNTQYF	TGTGCCAGCACTGACGGGGGGACCCGAAATACGCAGTATTTT
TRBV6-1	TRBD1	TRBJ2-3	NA	CASSALTGKGTDTQYF	TGTGCCAGCAGTGCCTTGACAGGGAAGGGCACAGATACGCAGTATTTT
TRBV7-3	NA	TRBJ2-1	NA	CASSVGIYNEQFF	TGTGCCAGCAGCGTAGGGATCTACAATGAGCAGTTCTTC
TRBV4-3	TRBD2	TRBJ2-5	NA	CASSQDYQGAGGPGDEQYF	TGCGCCAGCAGCCAAGATTATCAGGGAGCGGGGGGCCCCGGTGATGAGCAGTACTTC
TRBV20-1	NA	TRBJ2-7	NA	CSARAVAGPISEQYF	TGCAGTGCTAGAGCTGTGGCAGGGCCAATCTCCGAGCAGTACTTC
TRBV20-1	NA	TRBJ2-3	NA	CSARGPITGTDTQYF	TGCAGTGCTAGAGGTCCGATCACTGGCACAGATACGCAGTATTTT
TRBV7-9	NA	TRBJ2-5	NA	CASSLGPETQYF	TGTGCCAGCAGCTTAGGACCAGAGACCCAGTACTTC
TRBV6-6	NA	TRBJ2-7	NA	CASRQGISHYEQYF	TGTGCCAGCAGGCAGGGTATTTCCCACTACGAGCAGTACTTC
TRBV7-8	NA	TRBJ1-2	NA	CASSLENYGYTF	TGTGCCAGCAGCCTAGAAAACTATGGCTACACCTTC
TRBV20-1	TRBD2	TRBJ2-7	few	CSARVRGLASEQYF	TGCAGTGCTAGAGTACGAGGACTAGCTAGCGAGCAGTACTTC
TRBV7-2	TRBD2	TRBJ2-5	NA	CASSLEASGRETQYF	TGTGCCAGCAGCTTAGAGGCTAGCGGAAGGGAGACCCAGTACTTC
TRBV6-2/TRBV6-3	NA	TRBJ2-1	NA	CASRDGGGGPNEQFF	TGTGCCAGCAGAGACGGGGGCGGGGGCCCCAATGAGCAGTTCTTC
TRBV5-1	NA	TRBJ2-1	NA	CASSLGGNRLSSYNEQFF	TGCGCCAGCAGCTTGGGGGGGAACAGGTTGAGCTCCTACAATGAGCAGTTCTTC